A selection of T cell receptor beta chains follows, all from one sample in a study of OX40 agonist ivuxolimab in advanced cancers. Some clones are missing from TCRdb's copy, which holds only in-frame ones; the method was immunoSEQ multiplex PCR. The table includes about 40,000 clones, about 89% detected once. The sequences come from CD4+ or CD8+ T cells sorted from blood, collected in a trial of the OX40 agonist ivuxolimab. All receptors come from an adult with an advanced solid tumor such as melanoma, head and neck, liver or kidney cancer. CDR3s include the opening cysteine and the closing phenylalanine or tryptophan. A D gene is named only where the DNA matches it firmly.

v_call	j_call	d_call	cdr3_aa
TRBV7-3	TRBJ2-3	TRBD2	CASSASGGSPDTQYF
TRBV28	TRBJ2-2	NA	CASSFYENTGELFF
TRBV7-3	TRBJ2-7	TRBD2	CASSLVAGASGEQYF
TRBV7-8	TRBJ1-4	TRBD1	CASSPRTGAGEKLFF
TRBV2	TRBJ2-7	TRBD2	CASSEAGAGGNEQYF
TRBV18	TRBJ1-5	NA	CASSPSFGQINQPQHF
TRBV7-3	TRBJ1-5	NA	CASSSQPQHF
TRBV6-5	TRBJ1-5	NA	CARGRGPWEPQHF
TRBV2	TRBJ2-7	NA	CATRGYEQYF
TRBV4-2	TRBJ2-5	NA	CASSQVPSPTGRWETQYF
TRBV9	TRBJ1-2	NA	CASSVAAYGYTF
TRBV5-6	TRBJ2-3	NA	CASSRGWGAGADTQYF
TRBV27	TRBJ2-1	TRBD1	CASSLWAGGTDVDEQFF
TRBV7-3	TRBJ1-1	NA	CASSLRGKNTEAFF
TRBV6-5	TRBJ2-7	NA	CASSYGVKYEQYF
TRBV7-6	TRBJ1-1	TRBD1	CASSEGQGPNTEAFF
TRBV5-4	TRBJ1-1	TRBD1	CASSSGQGAHTEAFF
TRBV18	TRBJ1-4	NA	CASSLDPSYTLDAANEKLFF
TRBV5-6	TRBJ1-3	NA	CASSFQASGNTIYF
TRBV28	TRBJ1-6	NA	CASSFRGLSLWSSPLHF
TRBV6-5	TRBJ2-5	NA	CASSYSGETQYF
TRBV6-5	TRBJ1-4	NA	CASSYWGSGNEKLFF
TRBV4-1	TRBJ2-7	NA	CASSQVGSDYEQYF
TRBV14	TRBJ2-7	NA	CASSDALAFYEQYF
TRBV19	TRBJ2-3	NA	CASRDAIDTQYF
TRBV15	TRBJ1-2	NA	CATSSGTAGIYGYTF
TRBV6-5	TRBJ1-5	NA	CASSYSGPGGQPQHF
TRBV10-3	TRBJ2-1	NA	CAISLREVYNEQFF
TRBV7-9	TRBJ2-5	NA	CASSLVGAQETQYF
TRBV5-4	TRBJ2-3	NA	CASSPAVVGGTDTQYF
TRBV6-5	TRBJ2-5	NA	CASSPGEAETQYF
TRBV7-6	TRBJ2-5	NA	CASSLEASRQETQYF
TRBV6-6	TRBJ2-2	NA	CASSLRGGSNTGELFF
TRBV14	TRBJ2-3	NA	CASSLTSGGTDTQYF
TRBV13	TRBJ2-5	NA	CASSSFSGGAEETQYF
TRBV27	TRBJ2-4	NA	CASTPGVLARAKNIQYF
TRBV27	TRBJ1-1	TRBD1	CASGVGTGNTEAFF
TRBV27	TRBJ2-3	NA	CASSPRGRTDTQYF
TRBV7-3	TRBJ1-2	NA	CASSLGETPYGYTF
TRBV6-1	TRBJ2-5	NA	CASSEGDGLREETQYF
TRBV4-1	TRBJ1-1	NA	CASSATPIVGHEAFF
TRBV2	TRBJ1-6	NA	CASRAGTQLRSPLHF
TRBV13	TRBJ2-2	NA	CASSLVLAAGELFF
TRBV27	TRBJ1-1	NA	CASTGGTEAFF
TRBV7-3	TRBJ2-3	NA	CASSLWGPGAVTDTQYF
TRBV9	TRBJ2-3	NA	CASSVETDTQYF
TRBV6-5	TRBJ1-1	NA	CASTNRGVMTEAFF
TRBV28	TRBJ2-1	NA	CASSLRSYNEQFF
TRBV11-3	TRBJ2-1	NA	CASRGKGGPFEQFF
TRBV5-4	TRBJ2-2	NA	CASSFGGDGLTGELFF
TRBV15	TRBJ2-3	TRBD2	CATSRVQGLVLDTQYF
TRBV7-8	TRBJ2-7	NA	CASSLYPYYEQYF
TRBV29-1	TRBJ1-2	NA	CSVRGTNYGYTF
TRBV10-3	TRBJ1-1	NA	CAISDGAGVNTEAFF
TRBV5-1	TRBJ2-7	NA	CASSPGAGGSHEQYF
TRBV27	TRBJ1-2	NA	CASSKGGLYGYTF
TRBV28	TRBJ2-1	NA	CASRDGGGEQFF